This T cell receptor (beta chain) was documented in a study of blood T cell repertoires in COVID-19. Study as a whole: T cells, B-cell-depleted T cells, or PBMCs provided the cDNA or gDNA that served as material.

This CDR3 comprises 13 residues. Germline CDR1 and CDR2: SQVTM and ANQGSEA. The germline V and J ends were trimmed by 3 bases and 4 bases, with 12 bases remaining between them. Using immunoSEQ multiplex PCR, the repertoire was profiled, and TCRdb retains in-frame clones only, with some absent. The sample holds about 250,000 clones; 87% are singletons and the top ten take roughly 3%. The sequence came from a young man with active or convalescent COVID-19. This chain links TRBV29-1 with TRBJ1-1, with D perhaps TRBD1 (5 bases). Specimen: peripheral blood. CDR3 nucleotide sequence: TGCAGCGTTGATGGGGCCCGGCGCACTGAAGCTTTCTTT. Translation gives CSVDGARRTEAFF.